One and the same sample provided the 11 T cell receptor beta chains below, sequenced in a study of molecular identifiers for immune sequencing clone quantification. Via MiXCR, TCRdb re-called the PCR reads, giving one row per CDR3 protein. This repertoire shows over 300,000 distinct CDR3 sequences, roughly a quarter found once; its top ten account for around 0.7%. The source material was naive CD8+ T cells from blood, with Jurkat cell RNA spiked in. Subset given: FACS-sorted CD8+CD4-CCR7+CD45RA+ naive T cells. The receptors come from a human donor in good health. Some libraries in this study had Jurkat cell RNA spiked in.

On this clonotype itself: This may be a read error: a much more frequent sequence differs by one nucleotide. The CDR3 sequence: CASSSGQRGIDTQYF. The DNA for the CDR3 is TGTGCCAGCAGTTCGGGCCAGCGGGGGATAGATACGCAGTATTTT. This chain uses TRBV12-3 or TRBV12-4 with TRBJ2-3, with 8 bases aligning to TRBD2. The V segment lost 4 bases and the J segment 5 bases; nucleotides outside the gene matches: 8. CDR3 length equals 15 residues.

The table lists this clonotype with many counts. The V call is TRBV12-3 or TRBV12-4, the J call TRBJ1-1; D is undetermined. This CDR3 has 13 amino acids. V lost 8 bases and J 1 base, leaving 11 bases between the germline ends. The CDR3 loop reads CASQPNPNTEAFF. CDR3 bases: TGTGCCAGCCAGCCGAACCCGAACACTGAAGCTTTCTTT.

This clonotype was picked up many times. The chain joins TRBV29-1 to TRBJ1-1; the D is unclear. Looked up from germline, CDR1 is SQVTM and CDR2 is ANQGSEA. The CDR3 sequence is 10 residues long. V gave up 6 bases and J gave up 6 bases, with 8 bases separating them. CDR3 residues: CSVENPEAFF. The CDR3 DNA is TGCAGCGTCGAAAACCCTGAAGCTTTCTTT.

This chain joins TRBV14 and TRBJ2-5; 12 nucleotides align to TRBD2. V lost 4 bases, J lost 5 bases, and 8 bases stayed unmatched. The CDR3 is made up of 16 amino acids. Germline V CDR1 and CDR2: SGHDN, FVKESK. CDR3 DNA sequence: TGTGCCAGCAGCCCAGAACTAGCGGGGGGACCCGAGACCCAGTACTTC. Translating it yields CASSPELAGGPETQYF.

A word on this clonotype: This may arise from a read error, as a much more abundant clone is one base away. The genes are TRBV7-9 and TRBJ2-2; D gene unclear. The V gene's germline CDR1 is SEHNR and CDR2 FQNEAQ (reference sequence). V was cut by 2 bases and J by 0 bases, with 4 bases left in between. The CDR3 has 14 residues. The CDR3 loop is CASSLITNTGELFF. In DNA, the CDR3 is TGTGCCAGCAGCTTAATCACGAACACCGGGGAGCTGTTTTTT.

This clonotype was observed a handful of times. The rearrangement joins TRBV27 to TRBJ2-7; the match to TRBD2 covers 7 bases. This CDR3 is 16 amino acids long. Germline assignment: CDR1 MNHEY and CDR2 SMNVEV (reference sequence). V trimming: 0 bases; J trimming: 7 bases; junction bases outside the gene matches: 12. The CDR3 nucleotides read TGTGCCAGCAGTTTATCGGGGGGGGACTGGCCGAAGGAGCAGTACTTC. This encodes CASSLSGGDWPKEQYF.

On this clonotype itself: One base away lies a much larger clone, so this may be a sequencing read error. Written as DNA, the CDR3 is TGTGCCAGCAGCCCATCGGCTGTCTACGGGCAGTACTTC. This translates into CASSPSAVYGQYF. The chain recombines TRBV7-9 with TRBJ2-7; no clear D. Germline assignment: CDR1 SEHNR and CDR2 FQNEAQ (reference sequence). This CDR3 comprises 13 residues.

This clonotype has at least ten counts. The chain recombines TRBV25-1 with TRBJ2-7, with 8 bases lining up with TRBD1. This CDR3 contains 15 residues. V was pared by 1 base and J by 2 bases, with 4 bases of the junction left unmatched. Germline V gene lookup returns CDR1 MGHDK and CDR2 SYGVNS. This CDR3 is CASSEWTGKTYEQYF. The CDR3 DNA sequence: TGTGCCAGCAGTGAATGGACAGGGAAAACCTACGAGCAGTACTTC.

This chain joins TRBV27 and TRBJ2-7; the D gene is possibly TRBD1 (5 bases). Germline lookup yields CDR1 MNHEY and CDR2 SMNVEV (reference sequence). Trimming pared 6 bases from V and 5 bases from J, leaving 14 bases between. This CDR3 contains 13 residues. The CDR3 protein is CASSQGLAHEQYF. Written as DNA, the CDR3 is TGTGCCAGCAGCCAGGGCCTCGCGCACGAGCAGTACTTC.

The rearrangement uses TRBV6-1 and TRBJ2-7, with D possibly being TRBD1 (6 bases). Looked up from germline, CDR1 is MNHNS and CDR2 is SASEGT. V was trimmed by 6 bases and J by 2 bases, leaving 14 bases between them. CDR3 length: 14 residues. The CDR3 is CASRSGTPTYEQYF. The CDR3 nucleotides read TGTGCCAGCAGATCCGGGACACCTACCTACGAGCAGTACTTC.

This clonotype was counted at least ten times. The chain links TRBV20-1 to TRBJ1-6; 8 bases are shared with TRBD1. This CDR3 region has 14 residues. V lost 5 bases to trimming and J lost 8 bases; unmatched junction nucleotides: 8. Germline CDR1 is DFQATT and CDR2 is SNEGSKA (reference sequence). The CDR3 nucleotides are TGCAGTGCTTCAGAGCCGACAGGGGATTCACCCCTCCACTTT. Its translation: CSASEPTGDSPLHF.